This is a list of T cell receptor beta chains from one sample in a study of T-cell memory formation after mild COVID-19. TCRdb reanalysed the 5' RACE reads using MiXCR and keeps one entry per CDR3 protein. The repertoire includes approximately 390,000 distinct CDR3 sequences, about 17% of them detected once, and roughly a fifth sits in the top ten. Sequenced sample: PBMCs or a T cell subset sorted from them (not recorded which). These TCRs come from a man between 18 and 35 years old who had mild COVID-19 (a few samples of this study predate the infection). Cell type and time point are not known. Each CDR3 is given with its conserved first and last residue. The D gene is left open where the match is weak. Rows may omit the clone size; those that give it use once, few, many or a size class.

cdr3_aa cdr3_nt j_call clone_size v_call d_call
CASSPPGLPYEQYF TGTGCCAGCTCACCTCCGGGGCTCCCATACGAGCAGTACTTC TRBJ2-7 few TRBV18 -
CAWSVLLGQPLYF TGTGCCTGGAGTGTATTGTTGGGACAGCCTTTGTACTTC TRBJ2-7 - TRBV30 TRBD1
CASSPQGLSYTF TGTGCCAGCTCACCGCAGGGTTTGAGCTACACCTTC TRBJ1-2 - TRBV18 -
CSATQGLGAEQFF TGCAGTGCCACGCAGGGACTAGGAGCTGAGCAGTTCTTC TRBJ2-1 few TRBV20-1 TRBD2
CAWNQPQHF TGTGCCTGGAATCAGCCCCAGCATTTT TRBJ1-5 few TRBV30 -
CASSPSGLTEAFF TGTGCCAGCAGCCCATCTGGATTAACTGAAGCTTTCTTT TRBJ1-1 few TRBV11-2 -
CASSLQGAENIQYF TGTGCCAGCAGCCTACAGGGGGCCGAAAACATTCAGTACTTC TRBJ2-4 once TRBV11-3 TRBD1
CASRTGTAGPGELFF TGTGCCAGCAGAACAGGGACAGCGGGTCCCGGGGAGCTGTTTTTT TRBJ2-2 - TRBV7-8 -
CASSSVWEQFF TGTGCCAGCAGCTCGGTGTGGGAGCAGTTCTTC TRBJ2-1 few TRBV2 -
CASSLGGQGAGEQYF TGCGCCAGCAGCCTCGGGGGACAGGGGGCCGGCGAGCAGTACTTC TRBJ2-7 few TRBV5-1 TRBD1
CASRNFLQGTNTGELFF TGTGCCAGCAGGAATTTCCTACAGGGGACGAACACCGGGGAGCTGTTTTTT TRBJ2-2 few TRBV12-3/TRBV12-4 TRBD1
CASSFQLFNTGELFF TGTGCCAGCAGCTTCCAACTTTTCAACACCGGGGAGCTGTTTTTT TRBJ2-2 many TRBV11-2 -
CASSLFGAGETQYF TGTGCCAGCAGTTTGTTTGGGGCGGGAGAGACCCAGTACTTC TRBJ2-5 many TRBV28 -
CASTLLGDSPDTQYF TGTGCCAGCACCCTACTGGGGGATAGTCCAGATACGCAGTATTTT TRBJ2-3 many TRBV27 -
CASSHGHVWGNTEAFF TGCGCCAGCAGCCACGGCCACGTTTGGGGAAACACTGAAGCTTTCTTT TRBJ1-1 few TRBV5-1 -
CASSRFQEREKLFF TGTGCCAGCAGCAGGTTTCAGGAGCGGGAAAAACTGTTTTTT TRBJ1-4 - TRBV12-3/TRBV12-4 -
CASRVQGVTEAFF TGTGCCAGCAGAGTACAGGGGGTCACTGAAGCTTTCTTT TRBJ1-1 once TRBV5-6 TRBD1
CASSLAPDQPQHF TGTGCCAGCAGCTTAGCGCCGGATCAGCCCCAGCATTTT TRBJ1-5 - TRBV7-2 -
CASSIRGGLVTEAFF TGTGCCAGCAGTATCAGGGGAGGATTGGTCACTGAAGCTTTCTTT TRBJ1-1 few TRBV2 -
CASSFFQGLDSPLHF TGTGCCAGCAGCTTTTTCCAGGGGCTCGATTCACCCCTCCACTTT TRBJ1-6 few TRBV7-2 -
CASRRTGSTDTQYF TGTGCCAGCAGACGGACAGGGAGCACAGATACGCAGTATTTT TRBJ2-3 - TRBV12-3/TRBV12-4 TRBD1
CASSLPMEADGYTF TGTGCCAGCAGCTTACCTATGGAAGCGGATGGCTACACCTTC TRBJ1-2 few TRBV7-9 -
CASSPPRTGGPNEQFF TGTGCCAGCTCACCACCTCGGACAGGGGGTCCCAATGAGCAGTTCTTC TRBJ2-1 few TRBV18 TRBD1
CASRLEVGNQPQHF TGTGCCAGCAGGCTAGAAGTGGGCAATCAGCCCCAGCATTTT TRBJ1-5 few TRBV2 -
CATSREIGANYGYTF TGTGCCACCAGCAGAGAGATCGGAGCTAACTATGGCTACACCTTC TRBJ1-2 few TRBV15 -
CASSLRAAETQYF TGTGCCAGCAGCTTACGGGCGGCGGAGACCCAGTACTTC TRBJ2-5 many TRBV11-3 -
CASSREAGTGYTEKLFF TGTGCCAGCAGCCGAGAAGCAGGGACGGGATATACGGAAAAACTGTTTTTT TRBJ1-4 - TRBV3-1 -
CSVSRFKENLYNEQFF TGCAGTGTAAGCAGGTTTAAAGAAAACCTCTACAATGAGCAGTTCTTC TRBJ2-1 few TRBV20-1 -
CASSDRVRLASGDTQYF TGTGCCAGCAGTGACAGGGTTCGCCTCGCGAGTGGGGATACGCAGTATTTT TRBJ2-3 few TRBV6-2/TRBV6-3 TRBD1
CASSYSSDEAFF TGTGCCAGCAGTTACTCGTCGGATGAAGCTTTCTTT TRBJ1-1 - TRBV6-6 -
CASSREETPKFF TGTGCCAGCAGCAGGGAGGAGACTCCTAAGTTCTTC TRBJ2-1 - TRBV7-3 -
CASSWTGLGAFF TGTGCCAGCAGTTGGACAGGGTTGGGAGCTTTCTTT TRBJ1-1 - TRBV5-6 TRBD1
CASSHRGSEQYF TGTGCCAGCAGCCACCGCGGGTCCGAGCAGTACTTC TRBJ2-7 few TRBV7-6 -
CASSPDRDKTQYF TGCGCCAGCAGCCCGGACAGGGACAAGACCCAGTACTTC TRBJ2-5 many TRBV4-1 TRBD1
CASSESPGRNTEAFF TGTGCCAGCAGTGAATCTCCGGGAAGGAACACTGAAGCTTTCTTT TRBJ1-1 - TRBV6-1 -
CASSFQGASTEAFF TGTGCCAGCAGTTTTCAGGGGGCGAGCACTGAAGCTTTCTTT TRBJ1-1 few TRBV12-3/TRBV12-4 TRBD1
CASSLPTTNNEQFF TGTGCCAGCAGTTTACCTACCACGAACAATGAGCAGTTCTTC TRBJ2-1 - TRBV28 -
CASSPSSGGYNEQFF TGTGCCAGCAGCCCCTCTAGCGGGGGTTACAATGAGCAGTTCTTC TRBJ2-1 few TRBV2 TRBD2
CASSPSWDTEAFF TGTGCCAGCAGCCCTTCTTGGGACACTGAAGCTTTCTTT TRBJ1-1 few TRBV3-1 -
CASSLDGHRGSEQFF TGTGCCAGCAGCTTAGACGGCCACAGGGGTAGTGAGCAGTTCTTC TRBJ2-1 few TRBV7-2 TRBD1
CASSLAQDRGNTGELFF TGTGCCAGCAGCTTAGCACAGGACAGGGGAAACACCGGGGAGCTGTTTTTT TRBJ2-2 once TRBV7-9 TRBD1
CASSQSPRFWVFF TGTGCCAGCAGCCAAAGCCCTAGATTTTGGGTTTTCTTT TRBJ1-1 - TRBV3-1 -
CASSLGIGYTF TGTGCCAGCAGCCTGGGTATTGGCTACACCTTC TRBJ1-2 - TRBV7-9 -
CASSGGGTDTQYF TGTGCCAGCAGCGGGGGGGGCACAGATACGCAGTATTTT TRBJ2-3 many TRBV2 TRBD2
CASSVSQQTQETQYF TGTGCCAGCAGCGTCTCTCAGCAGACCCAAGAGACCCAGTACTTC TRBJ2-5 few TRBV9 -
CASSQEPAAGNTIYF TGTGCCAGCAGCCAAGAACCCGCTGCCGGAAACACCATATATTTT TRBJ1-3 few TRBV4-2 -
CASSQALTGIDGYTF TGTGCCAGCAGCCAAGCCTTGACAGGGATCGATGGCTACACCTTC TRBJ1-2 - TRBV7-9 TRBD1
CAIRGGQSPSTDTQYF TGTGCCATCAGGGGTGGGCAGTCTCCTAGCACAGATACGCAGTATTTT TRBJ2-3 - TRBV10-3 -
CASKLGGSASNTGELFF TGTGCCAGCAAGTTAGGGGGGTCCGCATCGAACACCGGGGAGCTGTTTTTT TRBJ2-2 - TRBV3-1 -
CASSWTGGFQETQYF TGTGCCAGCAGCTGGACAGGGGGCTTTCAAGAGACCCAGTACTTC TRBJ2-5 - TRBV12-3/TRBV12-4 TRBD1
CATSRSVTEATGELFF TGTGCCACCAGTCGGAGCGTGACCGAAGCCACCGGGGAGCTGTTTTTT TRBJ2-2 - TRBV7-9 -
CSARVVGTGRTDTQYF TGCAGTGCTAGAGTCGTTGGGACAGGGAGGACAGATACGCAGTATTTT TRBJ2-3 - TRBV20-1 TRBD1
CASSSERTGFTEAFF TGCGCCAGCAGCTCCGAAAGGACAGGGTTCACTGAAGCTTTCTTT TRBJ1-1 few TRBV5-1 TRBD1
CASTPGRGGSTDTQYF TGCGCCAGCACCCCTGGGCGGGGGGGTAGCACAGATACGCAGTATTTT TRBJ2-3 - TRBV5-1 TRBD2
CASSPVGGRDPGELFF TGTGCCAGCAGTCCCGTAGGGGGTCGGGATCCCGGGGAGCTGTTTTTT TRBJ2-2 many TRBV12-3/TRBV12-4 -